Reported below is one T cell receptor beta chain. This sample is part of a study of control samples from healthy donors and cancer patients. Assay: immunoSEQ multiplex PCR; the TCRdb copy retains only in-frame clones and omits some. The sample has 150,000 to 200,000 clones, around 92% seen once. CDR1 and CDR2 from the germline V gene are MDHEN and SYDVKM. Trimming took off 2 bases at V and 6 bases at J, with 10 bases between the two ends. The CDR3 runs 13 residues. The rearrangement links TRBV28 to TRBJ1-1; unclear D gene. The sequence was collected from a woman in her twenties or thirties in good health. Material: blood. The CDR3 DNA follows: TGTGCCAGCAGTTTAAGTGGTGGGGCTGAAGCTTTCTTT. Its protein is CASSLSGGAEAFF.